The 10 T cell receptor beta chains listed next were all sequenced from one sample in a study of CD8+CD57+ T cells in acquired aplastic anemia (dated by TCRdb to the late 2010s). Flow cytometry had shown CD8+CD57+ cell expansion in the patients selected for sequencing. These reads were obtained on an Illumina HiSeq 2000. TCR beta VDJ combination and CDR3 sequence profiling used genomic DNA as the template. TCRdb trimmed public reads at Q25 via fastp, called clones via MiXCR and kept in-frame beta chains. Rows merge per CDR3 protein into single entries with the most common DNA and genes. The sample includes 180,000 or so distinct CDR3 sequences, with under 50% observed a single time. About 2% of the sample comes from the top ten. Sequencing used sorted CD4+, CD8+, or CD8+CD57+ T cells (not recorded which) from PBMCs. The source is a human donor with aplastic anemia.

This rearrangement joins TRBV5-1 to TRBJ1-2, with 12 bases identical to TRBD1. This CDR3 is built from 16 residues. Germline V CDR1 and CDR2: SGHRS, YFSETQ. V dropped 4 bases and J dropped 6; count of bases not matched to a gene: 10. DNA of the CDR3: TGCGCCAGCAGCCTTCGGGGGACAGGGGGCGGAGATGGCTACACCTTC. Its translation: CASSLRGTGGGDGYTF.

The rearrangement uses TRBV2 and TRBJ1-1, with D unresolved. The ends were cut back, 1 base at V and 3 bases at J, with 6 bases in the middle. CDR1 and CDR2 (germline): SNHLY, FYNNEI. The CDR3 is 13 residues long. The CDR3 nucleotides are TGTGCCAGCAGTGAAGGTGTGGACACTGAAGCTTTCTTT. Its protein product is CASSEGVDTEAFF.

V is TRBV7-6 and J is TRBJ2-2, with TRBD2 as a possible D gene (6 bases). Between the trimmed V and J ends, which lost 3 bases and 4 bases, there was a span of 15 bases. This CDR3 has 16 residues. Germline loops: CDR1 SGHVS, CDR2 FNYEAQ. CDR3 nucleotide sequence: TGTGCCAGCAGCTTGGGGGGTAGTCGGGCCACCGGGGAGCTGTTTTTT. This codes for CASSLGGSRATGELFF.

This clonotype has ten or more counts. This chain uses TRBV30 with TRBJ1-6; D is unclear. The CDR3 consists of 13 residues. The ends were cut back, 4 bases at V and 7 bases at J, with 11 bases in the middle. CDR1 is GTSNPN and CDR2 is SVGIG in the germline V gene (reference sequence). CDR3 in DNA: TGTGCCTGGACAGCAGGCGAGAATTCACCCCTCCACTTT. Its protein product is CAWTAGENSPLHF.

Note on this clonotype: A much larger clone lies a single base off, so this may be a read error. The chain uses TRBV5-4 and TRBJ1-2; TRBD1 agrees at 8 bases. Trimming cost V 5 bases and J 7 bases; bases outside gene matches: 10. Germline CDR1 reads SGHNT; CDR2 reads YYREEE (reference sequence). The CDR3 length is 14 residues. Here the CDR3 DNA reads TGTGCCAGCAGGGCACGACAGGGGACCTGTGGCTACACCTTC. Its protein product is CASRARQGTCGYTF.

CDR3 region: CAIKRDGSTYEQYF. The CDR3 nucleotides are TGTGCCATCAAGAGGGACGGTTCAACCTACGAGCAGTACTTC. V usage is TRBV10-3 and J usage is TRBJ2-7; D is possibly TRBD1 or TRBD2 (5 bases each). CDR1 ENHRY and CDR2 SYGVKD come from the germline V gene. This CDR3 spans 14 amino acids. Trimming cost V 7 bases and J 2 bases, with 15 bases left between them.

Details on this clonotype: Lacking the conserved final phenylalanine or tryptophan, this CDR3 likely reflects a read error. The V call is TRBV4-2, the J call TRBJ2-3; D possibly corresponds to TRBD2 (5 bases). The CDR3 length is 16 residues. V was cut by 0 bases and J by 1 base, with 11 bases left in between. Looked up from germline, CDR1 is LGHNA and CDR2 is YNFKEQ. The CDR3 sequence is CASSQEPQRGTDTQYL. The CDR3 DNA is TGTGCCAGCAGCCAAGAGCCCCAGAGGGGCACAGATACGCAGTATCTT.

The chain has TRBV20-1 and TRBJ1-1; no clear D gene. There are 12 residues in the CDR3. V dropped 6 bases and J dropped 1 base, with 9 bases sitting between them. Germline assignment: CDR1 DFQATT and CDR2 SNEGSKA (reference sequence). In DNA, the CDR3 is TGCAGTGCCAAAACAGCGAACACTGAAGCTTTCTTT. Amino acid sequence: CSAKTANTEAFF.

The genes are TRBV20-1 and TRBJ2-5, with TRBD2 matching 8 bases. The junction had 0 bases not matched to a gene; V was cut back by 2 bases and J by 4 bases. Germline assignment: CDR1 DFQATT and CDR2 SNEGSKA (reference sequence). CDR3 size: 12 residues. Here the CDR3 DNA reads TGCAGTGCTAGAACTAGCGGAGAGACCCAGTACTTC. Its translation is CSARTSGETQYF.

With respect to this clonotype: A much more abundant neighbour one base away suggests this may be a read error. The chain recombines TRBV5-1 with TRBJ1-5; 9 bases align to TRBD1. Germline V CDR1 and CDR2: SGHRS, YFSETQ. The CDR3 contains 17 residues. CDR3 in amino acids: CASSPGTGLTSSQPQHF. The CDR3 DNA reads as TGCGCCAGCAGCCCCGGGACAGGGCTTACTAGCAGTCAGCCCCAGCATTTT.